The present entry profiles one T cell receptor beta chain with its context. The assay was immunoSEQ multiplex PCR, and TCRdb's table has in-frame clones only and misses some. In the table there are roughly 25,000 clones, 69% of which are singletons. The sample belongs to a study of tumor-infiltrating lymphocytes in localized non-small cell lung cancer. CDR1 and CDR2 (germline): LNHDA, SQIVND (reference sequence). The CDR3 length is 16 residues. V trimming: 5 bases; J trimming: 4 bases; junction bases outside the gene matches: 6. Sample: lung tumor tissue. The origin of this receptor is a human donor with non-small cell lung cancer. J is TRBJ2-2 and V is TRBV19, with TRBD2 identical over 11 bases. The CDR3 DNA follows: TGTGCCAGTAGTGTACTAGCGGGAGTTCCCACCGGGGAGCTGTTTTTT. Its protein is CASSVLAGVPTGELFF.